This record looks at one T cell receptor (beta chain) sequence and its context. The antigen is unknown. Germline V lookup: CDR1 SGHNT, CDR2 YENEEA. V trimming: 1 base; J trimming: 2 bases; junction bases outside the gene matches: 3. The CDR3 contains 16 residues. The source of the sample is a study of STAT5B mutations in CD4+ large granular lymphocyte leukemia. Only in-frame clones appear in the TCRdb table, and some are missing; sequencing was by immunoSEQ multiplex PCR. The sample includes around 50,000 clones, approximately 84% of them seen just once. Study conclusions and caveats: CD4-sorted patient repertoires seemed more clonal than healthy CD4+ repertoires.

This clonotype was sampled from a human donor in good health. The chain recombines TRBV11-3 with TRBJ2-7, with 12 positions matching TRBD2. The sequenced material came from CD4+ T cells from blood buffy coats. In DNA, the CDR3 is TGTGCCAGCAGCTTAGGGACTAGCGGGAAACCCTACGAGCAGTACTTC. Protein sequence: CASSLGTSGKPYEQYF.